Following are 24 T cell receptor beta chains from one sample sequenced in a study of early T cells in non-severe SARS-CoV-2 infection. TCRdb re-analysed the 5' RACE reads in MiXCR, keeping a single row per CDR3 protein. The table shows fewer than 70,000 distinct CDR3 sequences, with roughly 4.9% occurring only once. The sample consisted of whole blood, taken at baseline. The receptors were gathered from an adult who was a healthcare worker with PCR-confirmed SARS-CoV-2 infection or an uninfected control (not recorded which). The donor label of this sample is uncertain.

This clonotype was seen at least ten times. The V and J genes are TRBV7-9 and TRBJ1-1; D remains unclear. The CDR3 covers 13 residues. Trimming took off 6 bases at V and 0 bases at J, with 8 bases between the two ends. The germline V gene encodes CDR1 SEHNR and CDR2 FQNEAQ (reference sequence). The chain's CDR3 is CASSSPVNTEAFF. The CDR3 coding sequence is TGTGCCAGCAGTAGCCCAGTGAACACTGAAGCTTTCTTT.

This clonotype showed up just a few times. Here the CDR3 DNA reads TGTGCCAGCAGCCCGGACAGCTCCTACGAGCAGTACTTC. It yields the protein CASSPDSSYEQYF. This sequence joins TRBV9 and TRBJ2-7, with a tentative D call TRBD1 (6 bases). The CDR3 contains 13 residues. Germline loops: CDR1 SGDLS, CDR2 YYNGEE. The V gene lost 4 bases and the J gene lost 0 bases, with 8 bases spanning the gap.

The chain couples TRBV10-3 to TRBJ2-5; weak D call: TRBD2 (6 bases). The CDR3 extends over 13 amino acids. Germline V gives CDR1 ENHRY, CDR2 SYGVKD. The V end lost 8 bases, the J end lost 3 bases, and 13 bases lay between the germline ends. DNA for the CDR3: TGTGCCATCGGGGGGTCCCGAGAAGAGACCCAGTACTTC. Translating it yields CAIGGSREETQYF.

This clonotype has only a few counts. V usage is TRBV6-4 and J usage is TRBJ2-2; 9 bases line up with TRBD1. J gave up 6 bases and V 6 bases, and 14 bases lay outside the gene matches. Germline loops: CDR1 MRHNA, CDR2 SNTAGT. The CDR3 contains 17 residues. CDR3 DNA sequence: TGTGCCAGCAGACTCTCTCCCGGGACAGGGCTCTCCGGGGAGCTGTTTTTT. Translating it yields CASRLSPGTGLSGELFF.

Details on this clonotype: A single base separates this from a much larger clone, so it may be a read error. The chain carries TRBV5-1 and TRBJ2-1; D assignment may be TRBD1 or TRBD2 (5 bases each). The V end was cut by 7 bases, the J end by 7 bases, with 9 bases between. The CDR3 spans 11 residues. The germline V gene encodes CDR1 SGHRS and CDR2 YFSETQ. CDR3 nucleotide sequence: TGCGCCAGCGGTTGGGGGAATGAGCAGTTCTTC. Encoded protein: CASGWGNEQFF.

The chain recombines TRBV7-8 with TRBJ2-2, with D perhaps matching TRBD1 or TRBD2 (5 bases each). This CDR3 region has 15 residues. The V end was cut by 3 bases, the J end by 7 bases, with 15 bases between. Germline lookup yields CDR1 SGHVS and CDR2 FQNEAQ. Written as DNA, the CDR3 is TGTGCCAGCAGCTTGCGACGGGACCGGATCGGGGAGCTGTTTTTT. Its translation: CASSLRRDRIGELFF.

This clonotype was seen repeatedly, ten times or more. This chain uses TRBV10-2 with TRBJ2-5, with 15 positions matching TRBD2. The CDR3 contains 15 residues. V gave up 6 bases and J gave up 5 bases; unmatched junction bases: 4. The germline CDR1 and CDR2 sequences are WSHSY and SAAADI. The DNA of the CDR3 is TGCGCCAGCAGAGGACTAGCGGGGGGGCTCGAGACCCAGTACTTC. It codes for CASRGLAGGLETQYF.

This clonotype was counted only a few times. CDR3: CASSLGGALSNEQFF. CDR3 bases: TGTGCCAGCAGCTTAGGGGGGGCGCTTTCCAATGAGCAGTTCTTC. The V gene is TRBV7-2, the J gene TRBJ2-1; D may correspond to TRBD1 or TRBD2 (6 bases each). The CDR3 runs to 15 residues. Between the trimmed V and J ends, which lost 1 base and 6 bases, there was a span of 13 bases. Germline V gene sequence: CDR1 SGHTA, CDR2 FQGNSA.

In nucleotides, the CDR3 is TGCAGTGCTAGAGTGGGGACCGGGACTGGAACCTACGAGCAGTACTTC. This gives the protein CSARVGTGTGTYEQYF. The chain uses TRBV20-1 and TRBJ2-7, with a possible D match to TRBD2 (6 bases). V dropped 1 base and J dropped 2 bases, with 18 bases sitting between them. This CDR3 spans 16 amino acids. CDR1 is DFQATT, CDR2 SNEGSKA, per germline (reference sequence).

In its sample, this clonotype was seen many times. The chain joins TRBV6-5 to TRBJ1-1; D is unresolved. The CDR3 sequence is 13 residues long. The V and J ends lost 4 bases and 2 bases respectively, with 8 bases between them. Germline CDR1 is MNHEY and CDR2 is SVGAGI. The chain's CDR3 is CASSWGRNTEAFF. In nucleotides, the CDR3 is TGTGCCAGCAGTTGGGGTCGTAACACTGAAGCTTTCTTT.

Ten or more counts support this clonotype. The rearrangement uses TRBV29-1 and TRBJ1-4, with 12 bases lining up with TRBD1. With 0 bases clipped from V and 6 bases from J, the junction kept 2 bases outside the gene matches. This CDR3 spans 15 amino acids. The germline V gene encodes CDR1 SQVTM and CDR2 ANQGSEA. CDR3 region: CSVEEGTGGDEKLFF. As DNA, the CDR3 is TGCAGCGTTGAAGAAGGGACAGGGGGCGATGAAAAACTGTTTTTT.

This chain connects TRBV28 to TRBJ1-5; D ambiguous. Germline CDR1 MDHEN, CDR2 SYDVKM. V lost 3 bases, J lost 2 bases, and 11 bases lay in between. The CDR3 loop spans 15 amino acids. The CDR3 DNA is TGTGCCAGCAGTTTGACTGGTAAGGGCAATCAGCCCCAGCATTTT. It is translated as CASSLTGKGNQPQHF.

The chain employs TRBV7-2 and TRBJ1-4; D gene uncertain. The CDR3 has 16 amino acids. Germline V CDR1 and CDR2: SGHTA, FQGNSA. The V and J ends lost 3 bases and 0 bases respectively, with 11 bases between them. The CDR3 here is CASSLNRYATNEKLFF. The CDR3 DNA sequence: TGTGCCAGCAGCTTGAACAGATATGCAACTAATGAAAAACTGTTTTTT.

The chain employs TRBV12-3 or TRBV12-4 and TRBJ2-5; D remains unclear. CDR3 length equals 14 residues. Trimming took off 8 bases at V and 5 bases at J, with 18 bases between the two ends. The CDR3 DNA sequence: TGTGCCAGCCTCGAACTTGGGGTGGAGGAGACCCAGTACTTC. Encoded protein: CASLELGVEETQYF.

This clonotype was counted at least ten times. The CDR3, as DNA: TGTGCCATCAGTGGGGACAGTCCAACCGAGCAGTTCTTC. Encoded protein: CAISGDSPTEQFF. The chain recombines TRBV10-3 with TRBJ2-1; TRBD1 matches at 7 bases. With 4 bases clipped from V and 10 bases from J, the junction kept 7 bases outside the gene matches. Germline assignment: CDR1 ENHRY and CDR2 SYGVKD. The CDR3 loop spans 13 amino acids.

This clonotype was detected ten times or more. V and J are TRBV11-2 and TRBJ1-4, with 7 bases identical to TRBD1. With V trimmed by 5 bases and J by 0 bases, 3 bases remained unmatched. Germline loops: CDR1 SGHAT, CDR2 FQNNGV. The CDR3 is made up of 15 amino acids. The DNA for the CDR3 is TGTGCCAGCAGCCTTACAGGGGCAACTAATGAAAAACTGTTTTTT. Translating it yields CASSLTGATNEKLFF. Variable domain in full (rest from reference TRBV11-2 and TRBJ1-4): EAGVAQSPRYKIIEKRQSVAFWCNPISGHATLYWYQQILGQGPKLLIQFQNNGVVDDSQLPKDRFSAERLKGVDSTLKIQPAKLEDSAVYLCASSLTGATNEKLFFGSGTQLSVL.

V is TRBV5-1 and J is TRBJ2-2, with D possibly matching TRBD2 (6 bases). This CDR3 contains 14 residues. In germline, CDR1 is SGHRS, CDR2 YFSETQ. V lost 1 base, J lost 4 bases, and 8 bases lay in between. CDR3 region: CASSLLGGTGELFF. In DNA form, the CDR3 reads TGCGCCAGCAGCTTGCTGGGGGGCACCGGGGAGCTGTTTTTT.

The rearrangement joins TRBV20-1 to TRBJ1-1; D remains unclear. The CDR3 consists of 13 residues. V was shortened by 1 base and J by 3 bases, with 9 bases between the two germline ends. Germline CDR1 DFQATT, CDR2 SNEGSKA (reference sequence). The CDR3 coding sequence is TGCAGTGCTAGAGCGCAGGAGGACACTGAAGCTTTCTTT. Its protein is CSARAQEDTEAFF.

The table lists this clonotype with many counts. This chain links TRBV11-2 with TRBJ1-6; 9 nucleotides match TRBD1. Germline V gives CDR1 SGHAT, CDR2 FQNNGV. Germline trimming cut 4 bases from V and 15 bases from J; bases unmatched to any gene: 13. The length of the CDR3 is 15 residues. The chain's CDR3 is CASSSPGTGIFDLHF. Here the CDR3 DNA reads TGTGCCAGCAGCTCTCCCGGGACAGGGATATTTGACCTCCACTTT.

The chain carries TRBV19 and TRBJ2-1; 8 bases line up with TRBD1. The CDR3 consists of 16 residues. V dropped 3 bases and J dropped 4; count of bases not matched to a gene: 8. The germline V gene encodes CDR1 LNHDA and CDR2 SQIVND (reference sequence). CDR3: CASSIPDRVGYNEQFF. The DNA of the CDR3 is TGTGCCAGTAGTATTCCGGACAGGGTCGGGTACAATGAGCAGTTCTTC. Looking up the rest from reference TRBV19 and TRBJ2-1 gives the full variable domain: DGGITQSPKYLFRKEGQNVTLSCEQNLNHDAMYWYRQDPGQGLRLIYYSQIVNDFQKGDIAEGYSVSREKKESFPLTVTSAQKNPTAFYLCASSIPDRVGYNEQFFGPGTRLTVL.

This chain connects TRBV6-4 to TRBJ1-1; D may be TRBD1 (6 bases). Germline CDR1 is MRHNA and CDR2 is SNTAGT. Trimming shortened V by 8 bases and J by 4 bases, and 20 bases separated the two germline ends. The CDR3 sequence is 15 residues long. CDR3 protein: CASAPGSTGSTEAFF. DNA of the CDR3: TGTGCCAGCGCACCGGGTAGTACAGGGAGCACTGAAGCTTTCTTT.

The chain is built from TRBV7-2 and TRBJ2-7, with 11 bases fitting TRBD1. Per the germline V gene, CDR1 is SGHTA and CDR2 is FQGNSA. Unmatched junction bases numbered 2, after V lost 4 bases and J lost 3 bases. The CDR3 is 14 amino acids. Here the CDR3 DNA reads TGTGCCAGCAGCTCGGACAGGGGGCGCTACGAGCAGTACTTC. Residues: CASSSDRGRYEQYF.

This clonotype was detected a few times. The V gene is TRBV12-3 or TRBV12-4, the J gene TRBJ2-1; D possibly corresponds to TRBD2 (5 bases). This CDR3 spans 18 amino acids. V shed 3 bases and J shed 2 bases, with 20 bases lying between them. CDR3 residues: CASSFGPAGRGAYNEQFF. CDR3 bases: TGTGCCAGCAGTTTCGGTCCTGCGGGCAGAGGTGCCTACAATGAGCAGTTCTTC.

At least ten counts were recorded for this clonotype. The chain employs TRBV20-1 and TRBJ2-1; 10 positions agree with TRBD2. Per the germline V gene, CDR1 is DFQATT and CDR2 is SNEGSKA (reference sequence). V was clipped by 6 bases and J by 3 bases; unmatched bases: 8. This CDR3 region has 15 residues. CDR3 residues: CSAPLRTSGYNEQFF. The CDR3, as DNA: TGCAGTGCCCCCCTCCGGACTAGCGGCTACAATGAGCAGTTCTTC.